This T cell receptor (beta chain) stems from a study of T-cell memory formation after mild COVID-19 (dated by TCRdb to the early 2020s). Notes on the research overall: TCR sequence clusters from the two donors were found to be largely donor specific. In a couple of donors, T-cell clones that expanded and contracted after mild COVID-19 were followed by sequencing TCRalpha and TCRbeta repertoires longitudinally. Two young, previously healthy adult volunteers, one female and one male, were included in the cohort.

PBMCs were isolated by Ficoll-Paque density gradient centrifugation. This clonotype was observed many times. Its antigen target is currently unknown. Base qualities are not at hand, and no much larger clone is one base apart. Here V drops 7 bases and J drops 0 bases, and the junction holds 5 bases not matched to any gene. The CDR3 goes from the cysteine to the phenylalanine over 15 residues. The retained sequence is limited to the CDR3, 45 bases, with the frame set at the first base. Per the germline V gene (reference sequence), GTSNPN is the CDR1 and SVGIG is the CDR2. General study outcomes and caveats: Some responding clones were detected in pre-infection memory, suggesting pre-existing cross-reactive memory T cells joined the SARS-CoV-2 response. Whether the second-wave clones peaking on day 37 were SARS-CoV-2 specific was not confirmed. Clones that contracted from day 15 to 85 showed balanced CD4/CD8 phenotypes, whereas a second wave of clones that expanded from day 15 to 37 leaned towards CD4+. Contracting CD4+ clones were found mainly in CM and EM memory subsets, while CD8+ clones were enriched in EMRA. Only two mild cases were covered by the study, and larger cohorts that include severe cases with pre-infection samples were considered necessary.

The sequencing machine was an Illumina NovaSeq 6000. cDNA libraries for TCRalpha and TCRbeta were prepared by 5'RACE using constant-segment primers, with sample barcodes and unique molecular identifiers added. RNA was extracted from every sample with Trizol reagent. Libraries were amplified in two PCR steps, with a second sample barcode and Illumina TruSeq adapters added in the second step. Libraries were sequenced on an Illumina NovaSeq with 2 x 150 bp paired-end reads. As for the authors' bioinformatics: Demultiplexing of reads and collapsing into UMI-guided consensus sequences were performed with migec v1.2.7. Using mixcr v2.1.11, UMI consensuses were aligned to TRA and TRB V and J templates and then assembled into clonotypes. Clonotypes were classified as expanded or contracted when called significant by both edgeR and NoisET, with noise models trained on biological replicates. For edgeR calls, the cutoffs were a false discovery rate-adjusted p below 0.01 and a log2 fold-change threshold of 1. As an exploratory analysis of dynamics, PCA with hierarchical clustering was applied to max-normalized trajectories of the 1000 most abundant clonotypes. Each responding clone was given a CD4 or CD8 phenotype based on the CD4+ and CD8+ repertoires, which had been sequenced separately. The public reads were quality trimmed at Q25 with fastp and then assembled into clones with MiXCR by TCRdb, keeping productive beta chains. Each entry is one CDR3 protein sequence, shown with its most common DNA and genes. These V and J calls derive from TCRdb rather than the authors' analysis. Here the sample has some 5,700 distinct CDR3 sequences; 20% to 25% occur a single time. Roughly half of the sample comes from the top ten.

Sequencing was carried out using PBMCs or a T cell subset sorted from them (not recorded which). Recombination linked TRBV30 to TRBJ2-7, with 14 junctional bases fitting TRBD2. The TCR sequence derives from an adult woman who had mild COVID-19 (a few samples of this study predate the infection). The sample titles of this study are shuffled in the database, so cell type and time point are left out; the donor was told from shared clones. The bases read TGTGCCTCTGCCGGACTAGCGGGAGGCTCCTACGAGCAGTACTTC. This encodes CASAGLAGGSYEQYF.